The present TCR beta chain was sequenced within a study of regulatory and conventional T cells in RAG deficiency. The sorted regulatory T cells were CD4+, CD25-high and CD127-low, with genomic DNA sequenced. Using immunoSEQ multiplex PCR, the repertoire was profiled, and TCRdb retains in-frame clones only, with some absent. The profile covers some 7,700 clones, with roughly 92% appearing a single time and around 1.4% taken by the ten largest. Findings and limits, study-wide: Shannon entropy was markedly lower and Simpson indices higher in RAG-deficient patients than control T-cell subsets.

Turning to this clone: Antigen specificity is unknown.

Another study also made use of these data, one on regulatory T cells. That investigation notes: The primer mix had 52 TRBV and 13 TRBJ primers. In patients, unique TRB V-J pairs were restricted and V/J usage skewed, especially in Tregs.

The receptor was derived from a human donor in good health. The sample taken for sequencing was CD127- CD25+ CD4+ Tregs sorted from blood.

The CDR3 here is CAWSVAGLSSYNEQFF. The DNA of the CDR3 is TGTGCCTGGAGTGTAGCGGGGTTGAGCTCCTACAATGAGCAGTTCTTC. V gene TRBV30 combines with J gene TRBJ2-1, with TRBD2 matching over 7 bases. The CDR3 covers 16 residues. With 0 bases clipped from V and 0 bases from J, the junction kept 5 bases outside the gene matches. The germline V gene has CDR1 GTSNPN and CDR2 SVGIG (reference sequence).